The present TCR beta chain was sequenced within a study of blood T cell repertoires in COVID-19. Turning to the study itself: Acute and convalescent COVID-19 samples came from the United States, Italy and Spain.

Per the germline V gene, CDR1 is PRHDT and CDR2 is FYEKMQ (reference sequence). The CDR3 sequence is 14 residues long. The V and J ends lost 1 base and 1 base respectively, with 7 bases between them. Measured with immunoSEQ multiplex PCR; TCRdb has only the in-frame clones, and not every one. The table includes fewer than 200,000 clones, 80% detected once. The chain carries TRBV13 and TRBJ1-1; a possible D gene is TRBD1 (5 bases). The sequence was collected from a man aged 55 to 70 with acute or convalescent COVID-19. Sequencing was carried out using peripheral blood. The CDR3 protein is CASSLVGGNTEAFF. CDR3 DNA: TGTGCCAGCAGCTTAGTCGGGGGGAACACTGAAGCTTTCTTT.